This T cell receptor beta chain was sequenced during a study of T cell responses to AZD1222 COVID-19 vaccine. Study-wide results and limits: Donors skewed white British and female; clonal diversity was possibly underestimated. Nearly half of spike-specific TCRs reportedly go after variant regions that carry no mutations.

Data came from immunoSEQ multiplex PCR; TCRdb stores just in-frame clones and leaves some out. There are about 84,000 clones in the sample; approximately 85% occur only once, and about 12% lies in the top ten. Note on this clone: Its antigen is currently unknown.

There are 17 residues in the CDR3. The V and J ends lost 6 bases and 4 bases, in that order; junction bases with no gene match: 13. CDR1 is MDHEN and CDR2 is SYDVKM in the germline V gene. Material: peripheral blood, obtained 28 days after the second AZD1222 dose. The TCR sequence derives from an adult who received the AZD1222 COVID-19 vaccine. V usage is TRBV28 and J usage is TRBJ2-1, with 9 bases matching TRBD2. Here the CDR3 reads CASSLGRLADHYNEQFF. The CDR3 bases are TGTGCCAGCAGCTTGGGCCGACTAGCGGACCATTACAATGAGCAGTTCTTC.